One and the same sample provided the 5 T cell receptor beta chains below, sequenced in a study of cytomegalovirus exposure and HLA in healthy donors. Clones were sequenced by immunoSEQ multiplex PCR, and TCRdb holds only the in-frame ones, with some missing. The data hold about 130,000 clones, with roughly four fifths observed a single time. The sequenced material came from PBMCs. Source of these receptors: a man between 25 and 39 years old in good health and CMV-seropositive.

Only a few counts were recorded for this clone. The J gene is TRBJ1-6, the V gene TRBV5-1; the match to TRBD1 covers 7 bases. The CDR3 runs to 15 residues. Losses at the gene ends were 0 bases for V and 5 bases for J; bases not matched to a gene: 2. From germline, CDR1 is SGHRS and CDR2 YFSETQ. CDR3 bases: TGCGCCAGCAGCTTGGCGACAGGGAATAATTCACCCCTCCACTTT. Translation gives CASSLATGNNSPLHF.

The gene calls are TRBV11-2 and TRBJ2-7; the match to TRBD1 covers 7 bases. From germline, CDR1 is SGHAT and CDR2 FQNNGV. Trimming took 3 bases from V and 5 from J; bases not matched to a gene: 4. The CDR3 spans 13 residues. The CDR3 DNA is TGTGCCAGCAGCTTCTCGACAGGGCACGAGCAGTACTTC. This gives the protein CASSFSTGHEQYF.

The gene calls are TRBV2 and TRBJ1-2; TRBD1 agrees at 7 bases. After removal of 6 bases from V and 6 bases from J, the junction contained 4 bases not matched to a gene. The CDR3 sequence is 12 residues long. Germline CDR1 is SNHLY and CDR2 is FYNNEI. CDR3 loop: CASSMTGNGYTF. CDR3 sequence (DNA): TGTGCCAGCAGCATGACAGGGAATGGCTACACCTTC. The variable domain in full, with the rest retrieved from reference TRBV2 and TRBJ1-2, is EPEVTQTPSHQVTQMGQEVILRCVPISNHLYFYWYRQILGQKVEFLVSFYNNEISEKSEIFDDQFSVERPDGSNFTLKIRSTKLEDSAMYFCASSMTGNGYTFGSGTRLTVV.

This chain connects TRBV9 to TRBJ1-1, with TRBD1 matching over 10 bases. Germline CDR1 SGDLS, CDR2 YYNGEE. This CDR3 is 14 amino acids long. V was clipped by 4 bases and J by 11 bases; unmatched bases: 11. Written as DNA, the CDR3 is TGTGCCAGCAGCCCCAGACAGGGGGCTGATATGGCTTTCTTT. It translates to CASSPRQGADMAFF.

The chain joins TRBV7-9 to TRBJ2-1, with 11 bases identical to TRBD2. The ends lost 2 bases at V and 12 bases at J; junction bases unmatched: 6. The germline CDR1 and CDR2 sequences are SEHNR and FQNEAQ (reference sequence). There are 14 residues in the CDR3. The CDR3 sequence: CASSLLAGGKGQFF. The CDR3 region has the DNA TGTGCCAGCAGCTTACTAGCGGGGGGTAAGGGGCAGTTCTTC.